This T cell receptor beta chain stems from a study of blood T cell repertoires in COVID-19. This clone was recorded a few times. CDR3 length: 14 amino acids. Trimming took off 8 bases at V and 0 bases at J, with 10 bases between the two ends. The germline V gene has CDR1 MNHEY and CDR2 SVGAGI. Participant-given clinical history determined each cohort assignment. Assay used: immunoSEQ multiplex PCR; TCRdb lists only in-frame clones, some missing. The table shows under 300,000 clones, with roughly nine tenths occurring only once. This sequence originates from a woman between 25 and 40 years old with acute COVID-19. The rearrangement uses TRBV6-5 and TRBJ1-4; D is uncertain. Sequencing was performed on PBMCs or T cells enriched from blood (not recorded which). CDR3 nucleotides: TGTGCCAGCCGACACCCGGCAACTAATGAAAAACTGTTTTTT. Protein: CASRHPATNEKLFF.